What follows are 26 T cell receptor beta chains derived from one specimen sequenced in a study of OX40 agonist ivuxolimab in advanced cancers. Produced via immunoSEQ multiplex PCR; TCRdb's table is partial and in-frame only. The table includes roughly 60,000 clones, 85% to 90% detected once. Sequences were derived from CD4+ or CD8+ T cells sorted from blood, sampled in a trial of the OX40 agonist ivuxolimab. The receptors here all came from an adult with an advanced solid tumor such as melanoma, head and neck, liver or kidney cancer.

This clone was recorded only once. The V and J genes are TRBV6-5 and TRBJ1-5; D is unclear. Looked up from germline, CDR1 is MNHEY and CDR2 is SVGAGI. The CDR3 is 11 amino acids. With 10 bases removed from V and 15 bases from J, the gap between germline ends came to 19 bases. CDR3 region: CATATLGIWHF. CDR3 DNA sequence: TGTGCCACAGCAACCCTCGGTATTTGGCATTTT.

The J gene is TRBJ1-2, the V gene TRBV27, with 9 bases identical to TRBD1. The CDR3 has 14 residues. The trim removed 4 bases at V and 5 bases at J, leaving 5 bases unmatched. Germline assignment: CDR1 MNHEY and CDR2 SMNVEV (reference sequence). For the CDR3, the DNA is TGTGCCAGCAGTTCAACAGGGGGCGGGTATGGCTACACCTTC. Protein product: CASSSTGGGYGYTF.

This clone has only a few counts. CDR3 DNA: TGTGCCAGCAGCTTAAGCCGCGGGGAGGGTGAGCAGTTCTTC. Its protein product is CASSLSRGEGEQFF. This rearrangement joins TRBV7-9 to TRBJ2-1, with 7 bases aligning to TRBD2. Germline CDR1 and CDR2: SEHNR and FQNEAQ (reference sequence). V lost 2 bases, J lost 9 bases, and 7 bases stayed unmatched. There are 14 residues in the CDR3.

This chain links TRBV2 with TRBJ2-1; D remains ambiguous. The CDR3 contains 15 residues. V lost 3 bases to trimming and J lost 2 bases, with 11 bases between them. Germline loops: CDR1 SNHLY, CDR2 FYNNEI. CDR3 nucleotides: TGTGCCAGCAGTGATCCAGCTGAAACCTACAATGAGCAGTTCTTC. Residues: CASSDPAETYNEQFF.

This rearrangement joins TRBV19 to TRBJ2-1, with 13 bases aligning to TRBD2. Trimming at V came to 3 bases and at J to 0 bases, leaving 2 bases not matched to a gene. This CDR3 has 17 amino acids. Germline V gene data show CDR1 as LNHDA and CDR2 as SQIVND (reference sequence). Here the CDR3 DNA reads TGTGCCAGTAGTATGACTAGCGGGAGGCACTCCTACAATGAGCAGTTCTTC. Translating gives CASSMTSGRHSYNEQFF.

DNA for the CDR3: TGTGCCAGCAGTAGAGGTAACTCCTACGAGCAGTACTTC. Its protein is CASSRGNSYEQYF. The V and J genes are TRBV27 and TRBJ2-7; D ambiguous. V lost 5 bases, J lost 0 bases, and 8 bases lay in between. Germline assignment: CDR1 MNHEY and CDR2 SMNVEV (reference sequence). CDR3 length equals 13 residues.

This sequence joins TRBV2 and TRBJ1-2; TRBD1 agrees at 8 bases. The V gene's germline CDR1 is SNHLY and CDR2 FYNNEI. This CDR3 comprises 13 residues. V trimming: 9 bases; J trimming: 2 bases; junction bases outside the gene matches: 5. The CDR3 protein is CARTGEKNYGYTF. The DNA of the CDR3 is TGTGCCAGGACAGGGGAGAAGAACTATGGCTACACCTTC. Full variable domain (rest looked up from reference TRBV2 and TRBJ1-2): EPEVTQTPSHQVTQMGQEVILRCVPISNHLYFYWYRQILGQKVEFLVSFYNNEISEKSEIFDDQFSVERPDGSNFTLKIRSTKLEDSAMYFCARTGEKNYGYTFGSGTRLTVV.

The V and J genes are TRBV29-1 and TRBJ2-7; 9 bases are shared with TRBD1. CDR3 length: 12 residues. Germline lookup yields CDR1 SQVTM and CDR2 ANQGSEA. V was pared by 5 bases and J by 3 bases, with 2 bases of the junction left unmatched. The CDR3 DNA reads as TGCAGCGTTCAGGGACAGGGCTACGAGCAGTACTTC. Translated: CSVQGQGYEQYF.

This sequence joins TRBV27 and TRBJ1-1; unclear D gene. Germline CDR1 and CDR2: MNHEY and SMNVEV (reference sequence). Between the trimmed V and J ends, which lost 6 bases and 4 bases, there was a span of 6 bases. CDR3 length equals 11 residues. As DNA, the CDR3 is TGTGCCAGCAGGCGGGGCACTGAAGCTTTCTTT. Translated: CASRRGTEAFF.

DNA for the CDR3: TGTGCCAGCTCACCGCGCCCCCCTAAAGAGACCCAGTACTTC. Translating gives CASSPRPPKETQYF. This rearrangement joins TRBV18 to TRBJ2-5; no firm D call. Germline V lookup: CDR1 KGHSH, CDR2 LQKENI. Trimming cost V 3 bases and J 3 bases, with 11 bases left between them. The CDR3 is 14 residues long. Based on the CDR3 plus reference TRBV18 and TRBJ2-5, the full variable domain is NAGVMQNPRHLVRRRGQEARLRCSPMKGHSHVYWYRQLPEEGLKFMVYLQKENIIDESGMPKERFSAEFPKEGPSILRIQQVVRGDSAAYFCASSPRPPKETQYFGPGTRLLVL.

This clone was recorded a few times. In DNA, the CDR3 is TGTGCCAGCCGTCCCGGGACAGGGACCGGGGAGCTGTTTTTT. Translating it yields CASRPGTGTGELFF. The rearrangement joins TRBV27 to TRBJ2-2; 9 bases are a match to TRBD1. Germline trimming cut 8 bases from V and 5 bases from J; bases unmatched to any gene: 6. The CDR3 runs to 14 residues. Germline-derived CDR1 and CDR2 are MNHEY and SMNVEV (reference sequence).

The CDR3 spells CASSFPPFGSLLSDYEQYF. The DNA for the CDR3 is TGTGCCAGCAGTTTCCCCCCCTTCGGTAGCCTATTGTCTGACTACGAGCAGTACTTC. The rearrangement joins TRBV28 to TRBJ2-7; no firm D call. V gave up 3 bases and J gave up 3 bases, with 27 bases separating them. The germline CDR1 and CDR2 sequences are MDHEN and SYDVKM. The CDR3 is 19 residues long.

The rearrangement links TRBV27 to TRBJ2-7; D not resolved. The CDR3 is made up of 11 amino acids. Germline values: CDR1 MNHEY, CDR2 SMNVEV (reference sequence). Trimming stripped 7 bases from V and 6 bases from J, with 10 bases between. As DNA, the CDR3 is TGTGCCAGCACTTCGACGACCGAGCAGTACTTC. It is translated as CASTSTTEQYF.

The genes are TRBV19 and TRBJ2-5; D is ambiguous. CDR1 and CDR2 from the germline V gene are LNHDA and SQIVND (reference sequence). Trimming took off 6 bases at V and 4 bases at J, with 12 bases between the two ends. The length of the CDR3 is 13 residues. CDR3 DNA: TGTGCCAGTAGCCCTACCTTGGGAGAGACCCAGTACTTC. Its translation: CASSPTLGETQYF.

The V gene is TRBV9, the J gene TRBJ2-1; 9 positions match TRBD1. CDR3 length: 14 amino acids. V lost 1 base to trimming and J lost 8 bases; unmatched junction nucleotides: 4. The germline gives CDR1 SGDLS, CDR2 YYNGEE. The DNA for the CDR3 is TGTGCCAGCAGCGTACTACAGGGGGCCGATGAGCAGTTCTTC. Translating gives CASSVLQGADEQFF.

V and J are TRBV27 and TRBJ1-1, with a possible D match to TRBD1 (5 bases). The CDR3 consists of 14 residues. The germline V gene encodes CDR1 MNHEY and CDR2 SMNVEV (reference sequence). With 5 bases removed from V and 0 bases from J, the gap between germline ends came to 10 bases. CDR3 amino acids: CASSPGRMNTEAFF. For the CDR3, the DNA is TGTGCCAGCAGTCCGGGACGGATGAACACTGAAGCTTTCTTT.

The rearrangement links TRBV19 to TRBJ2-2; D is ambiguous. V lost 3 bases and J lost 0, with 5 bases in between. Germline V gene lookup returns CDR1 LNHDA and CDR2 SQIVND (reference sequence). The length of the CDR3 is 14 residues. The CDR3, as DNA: TGTGCCAGTAGTATGGCATCGAACACCGGGGAGCTGTTTTTT. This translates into CASSMASNTGELFF.

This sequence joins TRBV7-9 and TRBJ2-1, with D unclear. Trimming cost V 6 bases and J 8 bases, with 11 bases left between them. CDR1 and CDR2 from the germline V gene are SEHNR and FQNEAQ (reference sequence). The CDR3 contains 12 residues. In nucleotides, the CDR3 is TGTGCCAGCAGTTACGGCAGCGATGAGCAGTTCTTC. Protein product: CASSYGSDEQFF.

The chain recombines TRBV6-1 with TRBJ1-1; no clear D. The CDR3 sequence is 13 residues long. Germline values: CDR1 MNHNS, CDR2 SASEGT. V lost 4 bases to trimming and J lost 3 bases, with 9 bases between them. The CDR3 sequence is CASSVFSDTEAFF. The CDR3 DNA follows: TGTGCCAGCAGTGTTTTTAGCGACACTGAAGCTTTCTTT.

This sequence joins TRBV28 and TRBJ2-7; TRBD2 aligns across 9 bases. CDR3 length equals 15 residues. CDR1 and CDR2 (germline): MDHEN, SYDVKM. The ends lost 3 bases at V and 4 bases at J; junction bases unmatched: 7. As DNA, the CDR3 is TGTGCCAGCAGTTTCTTAGCGGGAGTAAGATACGAGCAGTACTTC. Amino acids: CASSFLAGVRYEQYF.

CDR3 nucleotide sequence: TGTGCCAGCAGGATGACGAGCTCCTACAATGAGCAGTTCTTC. Residues: CASRMTSSYNEQFF. V and J are TRBV27 and TRBJ2-1; D is uncertain. Trimming cost V 6 bases and J 0 bases, with 9 bases left between them. CDR1 MNHEY and CDR2 SMNVEV come from the germline V gene (reference sequence). This CDR3 region has 14 residues.

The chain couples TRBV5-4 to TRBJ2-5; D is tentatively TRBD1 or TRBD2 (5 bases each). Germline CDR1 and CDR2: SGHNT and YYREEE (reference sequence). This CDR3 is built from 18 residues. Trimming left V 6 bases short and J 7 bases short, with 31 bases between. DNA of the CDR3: TGTGCCAGCACCCTTTGGTCTACCGCCGGGACCAAAAGAGGGACCCAGTACTTC. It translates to CASTLWSTAGTKRGTQYF.

Here the CDR3 DNA reads TGTGCCAGCAGCTTCCGGACTAGCGGGACCATTCAGTTCTTC. Its translation is CASSFRTSGTIQFF. The chain carries TRBV28 and TRBJ2-1; 12 nucleotides line up with TRBD2. The J segment lost 13 bases and the V segment lost 6 bases, leaving 10 bases of the junction unmatched. Germline CDR1 and CDR2: MDHEN and SYDVKM. This CDR3 contains 14 residues.

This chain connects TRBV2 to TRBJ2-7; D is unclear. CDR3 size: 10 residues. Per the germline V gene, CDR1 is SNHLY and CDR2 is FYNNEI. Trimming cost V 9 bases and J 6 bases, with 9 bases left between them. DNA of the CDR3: TGTGCCAGTAATGGCCTCGAGCAGTACTTC. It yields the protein CASNGLEQYF.

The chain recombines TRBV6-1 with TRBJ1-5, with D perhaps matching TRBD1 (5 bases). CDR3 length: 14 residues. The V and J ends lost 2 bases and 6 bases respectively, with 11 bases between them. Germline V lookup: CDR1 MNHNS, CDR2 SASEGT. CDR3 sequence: CASSETGGGQPQHF. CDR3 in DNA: TGTGCCAGCAGTGAAACCGGGGGTGGTCAGCCCCAGCATTTT.

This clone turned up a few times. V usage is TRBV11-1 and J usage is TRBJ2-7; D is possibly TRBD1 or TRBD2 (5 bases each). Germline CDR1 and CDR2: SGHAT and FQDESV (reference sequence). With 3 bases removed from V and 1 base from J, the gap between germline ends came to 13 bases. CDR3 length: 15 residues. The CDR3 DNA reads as TGTGCCAGCAGCTTTATAAGGGACCGTTCCTACGAGCAGTACTTC. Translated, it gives CASSFIRDRSYEQYF.